Each of the 14 T cell receptor beta chains below was sequenced from the same sample in a study of T cell responses to AZD1222 COVID-19 vaccine. The assay was immunoSEQ multiplex PCR, and TCRdb's table has in-frame clones only and misses some. The sample carries 150,000 or so clones, more than 85% recorded once. Source: peripheral blood, taken on day 0 of AZD1222 vaccination. The receptors originated from an adult in good health.

The genes are TRBV19 and TRBJ2-5; D remains unclear. V lost 4 bases and J 0 bases, leaving 9 bases between the germline ends. The CDR3 runs 14 residues. CDR1 is LNHDA and CDR2 is SQIVND in the germline V gene (reference sequence). The CDR3 protein is CASSRRPYQETQYF. In nucleotides, the CDR3 is TGTGCCAGTAGTAGGCGCCCGTACCAAGAGACCCAGTACTTC.

The gene calls are TRBV7-2 and TRBJ2-1, with 13 nucleotides matching TRBD2. The CDR3 length is 21 residues. Germline CDR1 is SGHTA and CDR2 is FQGNSA. V dropped 4 bases and J dropped 5; count of bases not matched to a gene: 20. The CDR3 spells CASSSAWGTSGTKGFHNEQFF. CDR3 nucleotides: TGTGCCAGCAGCTCAGCCTGGGGGACTAGCGGGACAAAGGGCTTCCACAATGAGCAGTTCTTC.

V usage is TRBV29-1 and J usage is TRBJ2-1; 7 bases agree with TRBD2. The ends lost 5 bases at V and 0 bases at J; junction bases unmatched: 4. CDR1 and CDR2 (germline): SQVTM, ANQGSEA. The CDR3 has 14 amino acids. The CDR3 loop reads CSVLRDYSYNEQFF. The CDR3 DNA reads TGCAGCGTTCTCCGGGACTACTCCTACAATGAGCAGTTCTTC.

The chain joins TRBV18 to TRBJ1-2; maybe TRBD1 (6 bases). In germline, CDR1 is KGHSH, CDR2 LQKENI. Between the trimmed V and J ends, which lost 3 bases and 1 base, there was a span of 12 bases. This CDR3 contains 15 residues. CDR3 region: CASSPSQGLNYGYTF. In nucleotides, the CDR3 is TGTGCCAGCTCACCGTCACAGGGTCTTAACTATGGCTACACCTTC.

This chain links TRBV13 with TRBJ2-1; unclear D gene. V was shortened by 0 bases and J by 6 bases, with 6 bases between the two germline ends. Germline V gene data show CDR1 as PRHDT and CDR2 as FYEKMQ (reference sequence). This CDR3 contains 13 residues. The CDR3 DNA reads as TGTGCCAGCAGCTTAGGCGACCTCAATGAGCAGTTCTTC. Its protein product is CASSLGDLNEQFF.

This CDR3 is CASSPGQGGGSEAFF. CDR3 in DNA: TGTGCCAGCAGCCCGGGACAGGGAGGTGGGTCTGAAGCTTTCTTT. The chain employs TRBV7-3 and TRBJ1-1, with 9 bases that match TRBD1. The CDR3 has 15 amino acids. Germline V CDR1 and CDR2: SGHTA, FQGTGA. V lost 5 bases and J lost 6; bases outside the gene matches: 10.

This clone was picked up one time. The V gene is TRBV9, the J gene TRBJ2-7; TRBD2 matches 8 bases. The germline gives CDR1 SGDLS, CDR2 YYNGEE. This CDR3 is built from 15 residues. After removal of 0 bases from V and 2 bases from J, the junction contained 4 bases not matched to a gene. CDR3 nucleotide sequence: TGTGCCAGCAGCGTAGGGGCGGGGGGAACCTACGAGCAGTACTTC. Its translation is CASSVGAGGTYEQYF.

The DNA for the CDR3 is TGTGCCAGCAGCTTAGGAGGGTTGAACACCGGGGAGCTGTTTTTT. Translating it yields CASSLGGLNTGELFF. The chain links TRBV11-3 to TRBJ2-2; D perhaps matches TRBD2 (5 bases). The CDR3 sequence is 15 residues long. Looked up from germline, CDR1 is SGHNT and CDR2 is YENEEA. V lost 1 base to trimming and J lost 1 base, with 7 bases between them.

V and J are TRBV5-4 and TRBJ2-3; 7 nucleotides line up with TRBD2. Per the germline V gene, CDR1 is SGHNT and CDR2 is YYREEE (reference sequence). J gave up 4 bases and V 0 bases, and 2 bases lay outside the gene matches. The CDR3 sequence is 14 residues long. This chain's CDR3 is CASSLGLASDTQYF. The CDR3 coding sequence is TGTGCCAGCAGCTTGGGACTAGCATCAGATACGCAGTATTTT.

V is TRBV3-1 (or the pseudogene TRBV3-2) and J is TRBJ1-2; no firm D call. There are 14 residues in the CDR3. CDR1 and CDR2 from the germline V gene are LGHDT and YNNKEL (reference sequence). Between the trimmed V and J ends, which lost 6 bases and 6 bases, there was a span of 17 bases. CDR3 protein: CASRKEGVGDGYTF. CDR3 nucleotide sequence: TGTGCCAGCAGAAAAGAGGGAGTTGGCGATGGCTACACCTTC.

This clone was observed once. The chain joins TRBV7-8 to TRBJ1-1; possibly TRBD1 for D (5 bases). V was pared by 3 bases and J by 4 bases, with 9 bases between. CDR1 SGHVS and CDR2 FQNEAQ come from the germline V gene. The length of the CDR3 is 13 residues. CDR3 protein: CASSFAGVTEAFF. CDR3 nucleotides: TGTGCCAGCAGCTTTGCGGGGGTCACTGAAGCTTTCTTT.

The chain combines TRBV9 with TRBJ2-5; 9 bases are shared with TRBD2. CDR1 SGDLS and CDR2 YYNGEE come from the germline V gene. The CDR3 has 16 residues. V shed 2 bases, J shed 1 base, and the junction held 6 bases outside the gene matches. The CDR3 region is CASSVGGLALQETQYF. The DNA of the CDR3 is TGTGCCAGCAGCGTTGGAGGACTAGCGCTCCAAGAGACCCAGTACTTC.

The V gene is TRBV5-1, the J gene TRBJ2-7; D is uncertain. The CDR3 length is 14 residues. Trimming removed 5 bases from V and 0 bases from J, with 12 bases in between. Germline values: CDR1 SGHRS, CDR2 YFSETQ. This CDR3 is CASRWVSSSYEQYF. For the CDR3, the DNA is TGCGCCAGCAGGTGGGTCTCCAGCTCCTACGAGCAGTACTTC.

The rearrangement joins TRBV11-1 to TRBJ1-1; D possibly corresponds to TRBD1 (5 bases). The V end was cut by 6 bases, the J end by 0 bases, with 14 bases between. CDR3 length equals 15 residues. Germline V CDR1 and CDR2: SGHAT, FQDESV (reference sequence). CDR3 protein: CASSPRGTVNTEAFF. The CDR3 region has the DNA TGTGCCAGCAGTCCTAGGGGAACGGTGAACACTGAAGCTTTCTTT.